The T cell receptor beta chain under discussion was sequenced for a study of response to subunit inactivated influenza vaccine. Notes on the study in general: The authors suggested that few new T cells are recruited per seasonal influenza vaccination.

In TCRdb, the RT-PCR reads were re-called with MiXCR into one record per CDR3 protein. Counted here are hundreds of thousands of distinct CDR3 sequences, approximately 7.7% occurring once; the ten biggest clones make up over 10%. This clonotype was seen many times. Its antigen is undetermined. CDR3 size: 16 residues. The V gene lost 0 bases and the J gene lost 2 bases, with 13 bases spanning the gap. Germline V CDR1 and CDR2: SGDLS, YYNGEE. This material consisted of PBMCs from blood, taken 23 months after vaccination. The genes are TRBV9 and TRBJ2-3, with a possible D match to TRBD2 (5 bases). The receptor comes from a man aged 50 to 69 who received an inactivated influenza vaccine. The CDR3 DNA is TGTGCCAGCAGCGTAGATTTTTCGGGGTACACAGATACGCAGTATTTT. It encodes CASSVDFSGYTDTQYF.